These 30 T cell receptor beta chains share one sample of origin, sequenced in a study of response to subunit inactivated influenza vaccine. TCRdb re-called the RT-PCR reads through MiXCR, storing one row per CDR3 protein. In the table there are about 520,000 distinct CDR3 sequences, approximately 24% of which are singletons. The source was CD4+ T cells sorted from PBMCs, collected 5 days after vaccination. These receptors were obtained from a man aged 45-65 years who received an inactivated influenza vaccine.

The chain couples TRBV18 to TRBJ1-6; D remains unclear. The CDR3 is 15 amino acids. Germline CDR1 reads KGHSH; CDR2 reads LQKENI. Trimming cost V 1 base and J 10 bases, with 14 bases left between them. DNA of the CDR3: TGTGCCAGCTCACCACTGTCGACACCAAACTCACCCCTCCACTTT. Its translation: CASSPLSTPNSPLHF.

This clonotype was counted at least ten times. The rearrangement uses TRBV9 and TRBJ1-4; 8 nucleotides agree with TRBD1. CDR1 and CDR2 (germline): SGDLS, YYNGEE. Losses at the gene ends were 3 bases for V and 5 bases for J; bases not matched to a gene: 9. CDR3 length: 16 residues. The CDR3 DNA reads TGTGCCAGCAGCGCCGGGGCCAGGGGGCGGAATGAAAAACTGTTTTTT. Its protein product is CASSAGARGRNEKLFF. Together with reference TRBV9 and TRBJ1-4, the CDR3 gives the full variable domain: DSGVTQTPKHLITATGQRVTLRCSPRSGDLSVYWYQQSLDQGLQFLIQYYNGEERAKGNILERFSAQQFPDLHSELNLSSLELGDSALYFCASSAGARGRNEKLFFGSGTQLSVL.

In its sample, this clonotype was seen many times. CDR3 in amino acids: CASSLDSTYNEQFF. The DNA for the CDR3 is TGTGCCAGCAGCTTGGACAGTACCTACAATGAGCAGTTCTTC. V and J are TRBV7-2 and TRBJ2-1, with D possibly being TRBD1 (6 bases). V lost 3 bases to trimming and J lost 2 bases, with 8 bases between them. Germline CDR1 SGHTA, CDR2 FQGNSA. The CDR3 contains 14 residues.

This chain uses TRBV20-1 with TRBJ2-5; D assignment may be TRBD1 or TRBD2 (5 bases each). This CDR3 region has 14 residues. Trimming removed 7 bases from V and 5 bases from J, with 20 bases in between. The germline CDR1 and CDR2 sequences are DFQATT and SNEGSKA (reference sequence). In DNA form, the CDR3 reads TGCAGTGATTCGGCCGGGGCTAGTCACGAGACCCAGTACTTC. Encoded protein: CSDSAGASHETQYF.

This clonotype has more than one count but fewer than ten. The rearrangement uses TRBV12-3 or TRBV12-4 and TRBJ2-1, with TRBD1 matching 8 bases. The CDR3 is 15 amino acids. V was clipped by 6 bases and J by 3 bases; unmatched bases: 7. This chain's CDR3 is CASRGQGINYNEQFF. For the CDR3, the DNA is TGTGCCAGCAGAGGACAGGGAATAAACTACAATGAGCAGTTCTTC.

A few counts support this clonotype. The V gene is TRBV9, the J gene TRBJ2-7; tentatively, D is TRBD2 (6 bases). Trimming took 2 bases from V and 3 from J, leaving 21 bases between them. This CDR3 comprises 17 residues. CDR1 SGDLS and CDR2 YYNGEE come from the germline V gene. In DNA, the CDR3 is TGTGCCAGCAGCGTTGTTTTCCCGGGGACTTGGTACTACGAGCAGTACTTC. Its protein product is CASSVVFPGTWYYEQYF.

The rearrangement uses TRBV11-2 and TRBJ2-7, with TRBD2 matching 14 bases. There are 16 residues in the CDR3. Per germline, CDR1 SGHAT and CDR2 FQNNGV. The V gene end was trimmed by 5 bases and the J gene end by 0 bases; junction bases not matched to a gene: 3. This CDR3 is CASSRTSGGNSYEQYF. In DNA form, the CDR3 reads TGTGCCAGCAGCCGGACTAGCGGGGGGAACTCCTACGAGCAGTACTTC. Full variable domain (rest looked up from reference TRBV11-2 and TRBJ2-7): EAGVAQSPRYKIIEKRQSVAFWCNPISGHATLYWYQQILGQGPKLLIQFQNNGVVDDSQLPKDRFSAERLKGVDSTLKIQPAKLEDSAVYLCASSRTSGGNSYEQYFGPGTRLTVT.

This clonotype has more than one count but fewer than ten. The chain links TRBV10-3 to TRBJ1-1; the match to TRBD1 covers 9 bases. Per the germline V gene, CDR1 is ENHRY and CDR2 is SYGVKD. CDR3 length: 16 amino acids. V trimming: 2 bases; J trimming: 5 bases; junction bases outside the gene matches: 9. The DNA for the CDR3 is TGTGCCATCAGTGAGCCAGGGACAGGGACAGGAACTGAAGCTTTCTTT. Amino acids: CAISEPGTGTGTEAFF.

This clonotype was seen only a few times. This chain connects TRBV4-1 to TRBJ1-5, with D possibly being TRBD1 (5 bases). This CDR3 comprises 15 residues. Trimming took 0 bases from V and 6 from J, leaving 12 bases between them. Looked up from germline, CDR1 is MGHRA and CDR2 is YSYEKL. The DNA of the CDR3 is TGCGCCAGCAGCCAAGATTCCGGGGGAGGTCAGCCCCAGCATTTT. Encoded protein: CASSQDSGGGQPQHF.

This clonotype has more than one count but fewer than ten. The chain employs TRBV7-2 and TRBJ2-7; D is undetermined. The germline CDR1 and CDR2 sequences are SGHTA and FQGNSA. The CDR3 has 15 residues. Deletions cut 1 base from V and 1 base from J, with 11 bases between. The CDR3 nucleotides read TGTGCCAGCAGCTTAGAAGGCGCGAGGTCCTACGAGCAGTACTTC. Protein product: CASSLEGARSYEQYF. The full variable domain, rest sourced from reference TRBV7-2 and TRBJ2-7, is GAGVSQSPSNKVTEKGKDVELRCDPISGHTALYWYRQSLGQGLEFLIYFQGNSAPDKSGLPSDRFSAERTGGSVSTLTIQRTQQEDSAVYLCASSLEGARSYEQYFGPGTRLTVT.

V is TRBV28 and J is TRBJ2-7; 13 bases fit TRBD2. Germline loops: CDR1 MDHEN, CDR2 SYDVKM. The CDR3 loop spans 15 amino acids. V lost 4 bases, J lost 6 bases, and 6 bases stayed unmatched. The CDR3 here is CASSSPGLAGREQYF. DNA of the CDR3: TGTGCCAGCAGTTCGCCGGGACTAGCGGGACGCGAGCAGTACTTC.

This clonotype was detected a few times. The V gene is TRBV4-2, the J gene TRBJ2-4; 9 bases fit TRBD1. CDR3 length: 15 residues. Germline V lookup: CDR1 LGHNA, CDR2 YNFKEQ. V shed 4 bases, J shed 7 bases, and the junction held 8 bases outside the gene matches. CDR3 in amino acids: CASSPGQGEVNIQYF. The DNA for the CDR3 is TGTGCCAGCAGCCCGGGACAGGGAGAGGTGAACATTCAGTACTTC.

With respect to this clonotype: An end of the junction differs from the germline gene, which may be a read error. The chain employs TRBV5-1 and TRBJ2-3; D gene ambiguous. From germline, CDR1 is SGHRS and CDR2 YFSETQ. The CDR3 covers 15 residues. CDR3 residues: CTSSPWSAYTDTQYF. In DNA form, the CDR3 reads TGCACCAGCAGCCCCTGGTCGGCCTACACAGATACGCAGTATTTT.

This clonotype has a handful of counts. The chain joins TRBV12-3 or TRBV12-4 to TRBJ2-1, with 7 nucleotides matching TRBD1. This CDR3 region has 13 residues. Trimming at V came to 4 bases and at J to 10 bases, leaving 7 bases not matched to a gene. The CDR3 DNA reads TGTGCCAGCAGTTGGGCAGGGGGAGAGGAGCAGTTCTTC. Encoded protein: CASSWAGGEEQFF.

The CDR3 DNA reads TGTGCCAGCAGTTTGTCCTCCAACGTCCCTGGAAACACCATATATTTT. Protein product: CASSLSSNVPGNTIYF. The J gene is TRBJ1-3, the V gene TRBV12-3 or TRBV12-4; no firm D call. Trimming took 3 bases from V and 2 from J, leaving 14 bases between them. The CDR3 runs 16 residues.

This clonotype has a handful of counts. This chain joins TRBV5-1 and TRBJ2-7, with 11 bases lining up with TRBD2. CDR1 SGHRS and CDR2 YFSETQ come from the germline V gene. The CDR3 contains 17 residues. Trimming took 0 bases from V and 5 from J; bases not matched to a gene: 10. CDR3 region: CASSLGGSGRAVDEQYF. CDR3 DNA: TGCGCCAGCAGCTTGGGAGGTAGCGGGAGGGCCGTTGACGAGCAGTACTTC.

The chain joins TRBV28 to TRBJ2-1; 8 bases fit TRBD2. CDR3 length: 15 residues. The germline CDR1 and CDR2 sequences are MDHEN and SYDVKM. After removal of 6 bases from V and 8 bases from J, the junction contained 12 bases not matched to a gene. CDR3 nucleotides: TGTGCCAGCAGATCCTTTTCGGGGGGGCTTCATGAGCAGTTCTTC. It yields the protein CASRSFSGGLHEQFF.

Of note for this clonotype: This may be a read error: a much more frequent sequence differs by one nucleotide. CDR3 coding DNA: TGTGCCAGCTCACCCGGACAGGGGGGATACGAGCACTACTTC. It yields the protein CASSPGQGGYEHYF. This chain connects TRBV18 to TRBJ2-7; 10 nucleotides match TRBD1. The CDR3 is made up of 14 amino acids. Germline CDR1 reads KGHSH; CDR2 reads LQKENI.

V gene TRBV14 combines with J gene TRBJ2-5; D is perhaps TRBD1 or TRBD2 (5 bases each). The CDR3 is made up of 17 amino acids. V was shortened by 3 bases and J by 2 bases, with 19 bases between the two germline ends. Germline CDR1 reads SGHDN; CDR2 reads FVKESK. The CDR3 DNA reads TGTGCCAGCAGCCACGAGAGACCCGGGACGCGTCAAGAGACCCAGTACTTC. This gives the protein CASSHERPGTRQETQYF.

The chain carries TRBV20-1 and TRBJ1-1; D unresolved. Trimming removed 1 base from V and 1 base from J, with 10 bases in between. Germline values: CDR1 DFQATT, CDR2 SNEGSKA (reference sequence). The CDR3 has 14 residues. The CDR3 loop is CSARGGQANTEAFF. The CDR3 nucleotides read TGCAGTGCTAGAGGTGGGCAGGCGAACACTGAAGCTTTCTTT.

The chain has TRBV25-1 and TRBJ1-2, with 8 bases that match TRBD1. Germline V gives CDR1 MGHDK, CDR2 SYGVNS. The CDR3 spans 13 residues. V lost 8 bases to trimming and J lost 4 bases; unmatched junction nucleotides: 6. CDR3 in amino acids: CASQTQGAYGYTF. For the CDR3, the DNA is TGTGCCAGCCAGACGCAGGGGGCCTATGGCTACACCTTC.

The chain is built from TRBV4-3 and TRBJ2-3; 10 positions agree with TRBD2. Per the germline V gene, CDR1 is LGHNA and CDR2 is YSLEER. The CDR3 runs to 15 residues. Germline trimming cut 3 bases from V and 3 bases from J; bases unmatched to any gene: 3. CDR3 in DNA: TGCGCCAGCAGCCATGAACTAGCGGGGACAGATACGCAGTATTTT. Translation gives CASSHELAGTDTQYF.

The sample holds one count of this clonotype. This chain links TRBV4-3 with TRBJ2-1, with D perhaps matching TRBD2 (6 bases). CDR1 and CDR2 from the germline V gene are LGHNA and YSLEER. Trimming took off 0 bases at V and 7 bases at J, with 16 bases between the two ends. The CDR3 consists of 16 residues. The CDR3 loop reads CASSQENPDRGNEQFF. The CDR3 bases are TGCGCCAGCAGCCAAGAAAATCCCGACCGGGGGAATGAGCAGTTCTTC.

This clonotype was recorded a few times. The DNA for the CDR3 is TGCAGTGCTATCGAGCACCGTAGACCAGGACTGCAGTTCTTC. Residues: CSAIEHRRPGLQFF. The chain carries TRBV20-1 and TRBJ2-1; D is possibly TRBD2 (5 bases). Trimming removed 4 bases from V and 12 bases from J, with 22 bases in between. The CDR3 consists of 14 residues. Germline V gives CDR1 DFQATT, CDR2 SNEGSKA (reference sequence).

This clonotype was seen only a few times. The chain couples TRBV10-3 to TRBJ1-3; maybe TRBD1 (6 bases). In germline, CDR1 is ENHRY, CDR2 SYGVKD. CDR3 length: 15 amino acids. V was cut by 0 bases and J by 3 bases, with 9 bases left in between. The CDR3 here is CAISESNRVGNTIYF. CDR3 nucleotides: TGTGCCATCAGTGAGTCTAACAGGGTTGGAAACACCATATATTTT.

This clonotype was seen ten or more times. V and J are TRBV2 and TRBJ2-7, with TRBD1 matching over 10 bases. Germline CDR1 SNHLY, CDR2 FYNNEI. V lost 6 bases, J lost 2 bases, and 7 bases stayed unmatched. The CDR3 has 15 amino acids. The CDR3 sequence is CASRSPGQGTYEQYF. As DNA, the CDR3 is TGTGCCAGCAGATCTCCGGGACAGGGGACCTACGAGCAGTACTTC.

Many counts were recorded for this clonotype. Sequence at one end of the junction differs from germline and may be a read error. The genes are TRBV7-3 and TRBJ2-3; 8 nucleotides agree with TRBD2. This CDR3 region has 16 residues. Germline V gives CDR1 SGHTA, CDR2 FQGTGA. DNA for the CDR3: TGCGCCAGCAGCCTCGGACTAGCTGGGGGCACAGATACGCAGTATTTT. Its translation: CASSLGLAGGTDTQYF.

The chain links TRBV9 to TRBJ2-2, with D perhaps TRBD1 (6 bases). V lost 3 bases and J lost 5, with 14 bases in between. The germline CDR1 and CDR2 sequences are SGDLS and YYNGEE. The CDR3 consists of 15 residues. As DNA, the CDR3 is TGTGCCAGCAGCGCTCACACAGGGCAAACCGGGGAGCTGTTTTTT. Translating it yields CASSAHTGQTGELFF.

The V gene is TRBV7-8, the J gene TRBJ1-6, with 7 nucleotides matching TRBD1. The CDR3 totals 15 residues. Germline values: CDR1 SGHVS, CDR2 FQNEAQ. Losses at the gene ends were 2 bases for V and 9 bases for J; bases not matched to a gene: 7. CDR3 in DNA: TGTGCCAGCAGCTTAACTGAACAGGGGAGTTCACCCCTCCACTTT. Encoded protein: CASSLTEQGSSPLHF.

This clonotype was seen a few times. The chain is built from TRBV5-1 and TRBJ2-7; 7 positions match TRBD1. J was trimmed by 2 bases and V by 4 bases; bases with no gene match: 6. CDR3 length equals 14 residues. Germline CDR1 and CDR2: SGHRS and YFSETQ. The CDR3 protein is CASSLGTVPYEQYF. CDR3 nucleotides: TGCGCCAGCAGCCTCGGGACAGTACCCTACGAGCAGTACTTC. The whole variable domain, remainder taken from reference TRBV5-1 and TRBJ2-7, is KAGVTQTPRYLIKTRGQQVTLSCSPISGHRSVSWYQQTPGQGLQFLFEYFSETQRNKGNFPGRFSGRQFSNSRSEMNVSTLELGDSALYLCASSLGTVPYEQYFGPGTRLTVT.